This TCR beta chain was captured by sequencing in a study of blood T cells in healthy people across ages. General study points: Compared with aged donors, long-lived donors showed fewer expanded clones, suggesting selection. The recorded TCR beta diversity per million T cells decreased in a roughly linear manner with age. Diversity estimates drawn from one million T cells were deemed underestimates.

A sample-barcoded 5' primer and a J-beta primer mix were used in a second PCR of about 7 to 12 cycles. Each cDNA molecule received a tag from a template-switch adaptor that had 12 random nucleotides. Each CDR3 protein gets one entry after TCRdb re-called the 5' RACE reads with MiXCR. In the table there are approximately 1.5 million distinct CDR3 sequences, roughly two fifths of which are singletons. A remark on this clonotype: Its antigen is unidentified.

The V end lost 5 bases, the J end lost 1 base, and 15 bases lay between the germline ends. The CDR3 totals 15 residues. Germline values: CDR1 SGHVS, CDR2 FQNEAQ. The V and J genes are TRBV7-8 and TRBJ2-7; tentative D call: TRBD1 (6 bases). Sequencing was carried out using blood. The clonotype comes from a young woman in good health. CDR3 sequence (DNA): TGTGCCAGCAGCCACCGCCGGGACATATCCTACGAGCAGTACTTC. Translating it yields CASSHRRDISYEQYF.